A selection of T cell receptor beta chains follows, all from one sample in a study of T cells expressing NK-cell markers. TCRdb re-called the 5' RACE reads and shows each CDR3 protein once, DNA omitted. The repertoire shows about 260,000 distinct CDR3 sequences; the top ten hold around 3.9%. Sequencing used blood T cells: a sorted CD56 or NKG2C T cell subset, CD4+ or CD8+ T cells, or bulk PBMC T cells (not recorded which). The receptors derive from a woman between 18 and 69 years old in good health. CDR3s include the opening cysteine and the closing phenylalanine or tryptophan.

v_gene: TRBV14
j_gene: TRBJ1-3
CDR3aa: CASSQDFGRNTIYF

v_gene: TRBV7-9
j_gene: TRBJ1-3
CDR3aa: CASSTKSSGGSGNTIYF

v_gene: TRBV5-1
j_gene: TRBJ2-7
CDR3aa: CASSRPSNEQYF

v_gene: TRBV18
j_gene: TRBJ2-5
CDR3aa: CASCFGTQETQYF

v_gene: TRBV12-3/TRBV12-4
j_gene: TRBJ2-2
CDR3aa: CASSLIPPETGELFF

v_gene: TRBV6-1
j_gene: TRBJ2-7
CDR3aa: CASRGRGRGAYEQYF

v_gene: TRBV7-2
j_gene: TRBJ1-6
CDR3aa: CASSLLARNSPLHF

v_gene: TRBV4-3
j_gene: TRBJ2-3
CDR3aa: CASSLTTPSGRASDTQYF

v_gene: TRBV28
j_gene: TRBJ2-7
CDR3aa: CASTQTRNWTRGYEQYF

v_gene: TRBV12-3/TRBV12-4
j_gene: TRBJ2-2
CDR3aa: CASSSRGTPTGELFF

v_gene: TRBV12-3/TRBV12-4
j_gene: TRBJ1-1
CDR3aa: CASIFDRGTEAFF

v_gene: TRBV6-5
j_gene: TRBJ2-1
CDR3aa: CASSYGTSGNNEQFF

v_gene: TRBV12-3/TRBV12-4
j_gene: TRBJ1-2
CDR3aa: CASSTQQGAYGYTF

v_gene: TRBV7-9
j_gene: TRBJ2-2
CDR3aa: CASSEGGLHTGELFF

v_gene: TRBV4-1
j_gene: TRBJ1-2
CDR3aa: CASSQDLQGDYGYTF

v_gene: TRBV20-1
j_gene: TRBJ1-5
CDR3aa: CSARDLRSNQPQHF

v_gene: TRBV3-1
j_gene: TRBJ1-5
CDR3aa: CASSQSEGASNQPQHF

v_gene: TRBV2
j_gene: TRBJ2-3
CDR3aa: CASTRTSGDTDTQYF

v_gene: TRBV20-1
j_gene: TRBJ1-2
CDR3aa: CSASVREFYGYTF

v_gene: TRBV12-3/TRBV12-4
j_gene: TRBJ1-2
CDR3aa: CASSLGVRDGYTF

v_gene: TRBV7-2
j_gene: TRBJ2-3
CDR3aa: CASSLWGQGPDTQYF

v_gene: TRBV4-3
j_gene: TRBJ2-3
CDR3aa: CASSQYFSRPGDTQYF

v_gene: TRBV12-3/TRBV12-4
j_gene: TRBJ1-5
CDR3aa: CASNPDGGNQPQHF

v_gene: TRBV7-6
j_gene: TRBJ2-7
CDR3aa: CASSLSQGGLAGVYEQYF

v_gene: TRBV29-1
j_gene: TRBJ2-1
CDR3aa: CSVTLAGAYNEQFF

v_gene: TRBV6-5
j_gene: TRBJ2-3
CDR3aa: CASSYFGTSFTDTQYF

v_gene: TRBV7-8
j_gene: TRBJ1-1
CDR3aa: CASSHLGETEAFF

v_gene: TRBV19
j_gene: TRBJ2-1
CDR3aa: CASRKTGGNNEQFF

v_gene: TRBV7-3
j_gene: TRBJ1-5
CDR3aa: CASSPAGGQPQHF

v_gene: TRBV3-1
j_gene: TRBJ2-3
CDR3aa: CASSQPSRGDTQYF

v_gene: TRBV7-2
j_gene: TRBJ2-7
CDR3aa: CASSFSNYEQYF

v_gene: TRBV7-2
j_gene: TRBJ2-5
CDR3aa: CASTGSLGGETQYF

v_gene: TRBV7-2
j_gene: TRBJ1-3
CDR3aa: CASSTRIGNTIYF

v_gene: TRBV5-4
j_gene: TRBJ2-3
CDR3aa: CASSTRTGGPDTQYF

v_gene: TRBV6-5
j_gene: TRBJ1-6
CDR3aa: CASSFSYNSPLHF

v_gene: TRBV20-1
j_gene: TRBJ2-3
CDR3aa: CSARVFASTDTQYF

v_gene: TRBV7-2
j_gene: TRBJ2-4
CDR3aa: CASSLEGGTKNIQYF

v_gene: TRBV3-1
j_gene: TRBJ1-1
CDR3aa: CASSHLNTEAFF

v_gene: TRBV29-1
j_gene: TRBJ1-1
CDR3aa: CSVDPVQHTEAFF

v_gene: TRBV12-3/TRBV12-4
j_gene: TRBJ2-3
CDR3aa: CASSLRGGSPDTQYF

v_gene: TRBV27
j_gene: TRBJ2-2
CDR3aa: CASSLNRGAGELFF

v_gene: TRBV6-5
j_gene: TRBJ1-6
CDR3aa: CASSFTGTGGSPLHF

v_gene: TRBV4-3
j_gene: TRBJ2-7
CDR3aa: CASSQGGDVLAYEQYF

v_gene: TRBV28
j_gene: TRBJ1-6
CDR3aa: CASTPGQGVGSPLHF

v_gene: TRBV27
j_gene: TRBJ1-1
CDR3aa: CASSLSLGGGNTEAFF

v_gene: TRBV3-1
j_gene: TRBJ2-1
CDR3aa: CASSQAGGAHNEQFF

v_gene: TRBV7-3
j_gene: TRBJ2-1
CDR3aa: CASSSTSGGPNNEQFF

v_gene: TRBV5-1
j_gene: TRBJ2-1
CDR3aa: CASSGINEQFF

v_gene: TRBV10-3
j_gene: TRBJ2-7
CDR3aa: CAISESGEVEQYF

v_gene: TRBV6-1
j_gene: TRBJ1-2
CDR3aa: CASSAQGYYGYTF

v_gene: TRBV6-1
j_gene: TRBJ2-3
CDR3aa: CASSAASGRLDTQYF